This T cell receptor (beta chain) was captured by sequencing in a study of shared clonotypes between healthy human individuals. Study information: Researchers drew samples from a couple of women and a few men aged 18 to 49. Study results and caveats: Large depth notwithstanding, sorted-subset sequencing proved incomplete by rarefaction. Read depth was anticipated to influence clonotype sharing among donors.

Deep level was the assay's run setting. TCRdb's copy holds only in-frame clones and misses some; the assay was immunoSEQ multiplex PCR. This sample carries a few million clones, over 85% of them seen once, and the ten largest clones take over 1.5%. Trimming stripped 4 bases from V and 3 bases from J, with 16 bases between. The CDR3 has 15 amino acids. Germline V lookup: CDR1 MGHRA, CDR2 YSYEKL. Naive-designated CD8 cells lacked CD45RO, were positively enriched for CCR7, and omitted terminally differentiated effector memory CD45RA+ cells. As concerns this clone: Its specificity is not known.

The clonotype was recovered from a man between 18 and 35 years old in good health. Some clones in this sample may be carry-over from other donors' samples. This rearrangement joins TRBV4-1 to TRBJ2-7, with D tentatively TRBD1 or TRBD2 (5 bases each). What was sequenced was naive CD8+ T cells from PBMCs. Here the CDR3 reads CASSPRDGELYEQYF. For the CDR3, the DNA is TGCGCCAGCAGCCCCCGGGACGGGGAACTCTACGAGCAGTACTTC.